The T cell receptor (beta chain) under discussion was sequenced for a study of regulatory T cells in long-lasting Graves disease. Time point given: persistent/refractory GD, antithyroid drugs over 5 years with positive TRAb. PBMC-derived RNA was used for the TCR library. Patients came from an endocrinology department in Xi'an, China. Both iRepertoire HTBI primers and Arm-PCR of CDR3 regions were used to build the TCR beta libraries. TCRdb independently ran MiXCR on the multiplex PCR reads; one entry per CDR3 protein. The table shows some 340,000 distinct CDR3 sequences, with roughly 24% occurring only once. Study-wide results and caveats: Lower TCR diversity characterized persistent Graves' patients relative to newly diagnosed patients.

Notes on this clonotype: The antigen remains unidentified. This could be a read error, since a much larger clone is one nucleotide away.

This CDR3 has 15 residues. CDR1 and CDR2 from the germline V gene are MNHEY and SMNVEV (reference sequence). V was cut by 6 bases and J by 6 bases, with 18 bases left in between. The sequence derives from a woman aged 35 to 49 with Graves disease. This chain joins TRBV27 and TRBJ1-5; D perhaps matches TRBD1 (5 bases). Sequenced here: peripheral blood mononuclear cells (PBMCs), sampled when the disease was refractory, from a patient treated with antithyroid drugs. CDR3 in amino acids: CASSISRAGGQPQHF. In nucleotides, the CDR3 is TGTGCCAGCAGCATCAGCAGGGCGGGGGGTCAGCCCCAGCATTTT.